This T cell receptor beta chain was identified in a study of Ad26.COV2.S vaccination and SARS-CoV-2 variants. The treatment here: some 19 received Ad26.COV2.S at low or high dose, single or two shots; about 5 received placebo; per-sample allocation not given. Sampling occurred on day 63 after the first vaccine or placebo injection. A Boston adult aged 18-55 years was the donor. Trimming pared 1 base from V and 8 bases from J, leaving 9 bases between. The CDR3 sequence is 13 residues long. Germline CDR1 and CDR2: LGHNA and YNFKEQ. To note about this clone: Antigen unknown.

TCRdb's table, derived via immunoSEQ multiplex PCR, lists solely in-frame clones and lacks some. Of 200,000 to 300,000 clones listed, approximately 87% are singletons. Study-level points and caveats: After vaccination, reports described spike-specific CD8+ and CD4+ T cell responses as showing substantial breadth. Among vaccine recipients, spike-specific TCR breadth exceeded that of placebo recipients. Similar non-spike TCR breadth was observed in recipients of vaccine and of placebo.

This sequence was found in a person between 18 and 65 years old who received the Ad26.COV2.S COVID-19 vaccine or a placebo. This sample comprised peripheral blood, obtained in a trial of Ad26.COV2.S vaccine versus placebo. The chain employs TRBV4-2 and TRBJ2-1; no clear D. The DNA of the CDR3 is TGTGCCAGCAGCCAAGTGAACAGCCATGAGCAGTTCTTC. Its translation: CASSQVNSHEQFF.